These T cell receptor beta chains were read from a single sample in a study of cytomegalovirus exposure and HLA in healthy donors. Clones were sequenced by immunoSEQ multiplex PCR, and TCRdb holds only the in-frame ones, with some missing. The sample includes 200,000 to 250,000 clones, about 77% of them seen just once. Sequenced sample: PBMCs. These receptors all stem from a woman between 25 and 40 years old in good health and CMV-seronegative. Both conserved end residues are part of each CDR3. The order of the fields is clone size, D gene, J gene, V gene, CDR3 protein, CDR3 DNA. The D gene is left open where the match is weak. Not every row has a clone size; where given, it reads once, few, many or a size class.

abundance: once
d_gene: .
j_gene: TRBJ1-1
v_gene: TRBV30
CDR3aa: CAWSPQGPSEAFF
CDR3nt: TGTGCCTGGAGTCCGCAGGGGCCGTCTGAAGCTTTCTTT

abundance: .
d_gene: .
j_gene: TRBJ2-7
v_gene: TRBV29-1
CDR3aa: CSVNAQGRPFYEQYF
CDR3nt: TGCAGCGTCAATGCTCAGGGGCGACCATTCTACGAGCAGTACTTC

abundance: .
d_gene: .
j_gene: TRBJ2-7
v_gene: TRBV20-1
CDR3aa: CSASLDYEQYF
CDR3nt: TGCAGTGCAAGTCTAGACTACGAGCAGTACTTC

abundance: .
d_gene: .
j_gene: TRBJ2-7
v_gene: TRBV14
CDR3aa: CASSQRDTYEQYF
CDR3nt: TGTGCCAGCAGCCAAAGGGACACTTACGAGCAGTACTTC

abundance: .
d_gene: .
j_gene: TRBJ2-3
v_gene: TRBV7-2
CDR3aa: CASSLDTSTDTQYF
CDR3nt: TGTGCCAGCAGCTTGGACACTAGCACAGATACGCAGTATTTT

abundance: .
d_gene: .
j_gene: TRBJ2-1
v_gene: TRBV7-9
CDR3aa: CASSFQAAYNEQFF
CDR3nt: TGTGCCAGCAGTTTTCAAGCCGCCTACAATGAGCAGTTCTTC

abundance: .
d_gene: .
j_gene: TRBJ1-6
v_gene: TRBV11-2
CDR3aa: CASTKRGPNDSPLHF
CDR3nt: TGTGCCAGCACCAAGCGAGGGCCCAACGATTCACCCCTCCACTTT

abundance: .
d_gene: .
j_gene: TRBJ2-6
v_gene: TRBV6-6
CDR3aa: CASREASSGANVLTF
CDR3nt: TGTGCCAGCAGGGAGGCGAGCTCTGGGGCCAACGTCCTGACTTTC

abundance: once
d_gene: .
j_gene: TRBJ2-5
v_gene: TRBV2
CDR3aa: CASNQGGQGTQYF
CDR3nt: TGTGCCAGCAACCAGGGGGGCCAGGGGACCCAGTACTTC

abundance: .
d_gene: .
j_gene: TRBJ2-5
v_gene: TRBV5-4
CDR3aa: CASSPQEDPIRGTQYF
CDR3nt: TGTGCCAGCAGCCCCCAGGAGGATCCGATCCGGGGGACCCAGTACTTC

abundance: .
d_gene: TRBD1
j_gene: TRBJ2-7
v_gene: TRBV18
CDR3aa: CASSPKTGEHSYEQYF
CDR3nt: TGTGCCAGCTCACCAAAGACAGGGGAACACTCCTACGAGCAGTACTTC

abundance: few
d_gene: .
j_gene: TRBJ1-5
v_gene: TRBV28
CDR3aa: CASSIMRAQYQPQHF
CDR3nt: TGTGCCAGCAGTATCATGAGGGCGCAATATCAGCCCCAGCATTTT

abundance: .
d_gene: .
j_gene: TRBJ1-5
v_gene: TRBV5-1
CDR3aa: CASSPTGMSNQPQHF
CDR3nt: TGCGCCAGCAGCCCAACAGGGATGAGCAATCAGCCCCAGCATTTT

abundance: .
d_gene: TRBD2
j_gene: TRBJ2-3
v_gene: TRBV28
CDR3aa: CASSWGGDETRDTQYF
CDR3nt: TGTGCCAGCAGTTGGGGGGGGGACGAGACTAGGGATACGCAGTATTTT

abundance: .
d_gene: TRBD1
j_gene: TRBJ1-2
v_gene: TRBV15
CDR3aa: CATSRPTGIDYGYTF
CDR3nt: TGTGCCACCAGCAGACCGACAGGGATCGACTATGGCTACACCTTC

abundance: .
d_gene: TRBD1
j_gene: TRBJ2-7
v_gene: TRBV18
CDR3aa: CASSPPGQVAYEQYF
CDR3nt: TGTGCCAGCTCACCTCCGGGACAGGTCGCCTACGAGCAGTACTTC

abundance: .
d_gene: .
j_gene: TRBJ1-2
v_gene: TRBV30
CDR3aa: CAWSVGRGDGYTF
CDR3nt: TGTGCCTGGAGTGTGGGGAGGGGGGATGGCTACACCTTC

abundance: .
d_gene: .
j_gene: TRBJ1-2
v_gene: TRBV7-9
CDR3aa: CASSSTPNYGYPF
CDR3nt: TGTGCCAGCAGCTCCACCCCGAACTATGGCTACCCCTTC

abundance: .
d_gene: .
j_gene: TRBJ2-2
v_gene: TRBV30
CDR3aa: CAWTTRRGSTGELFF
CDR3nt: TGTGCCTGGACCACTCGCAGGGGTTCCACCGGGGAGCTGTTTTTT

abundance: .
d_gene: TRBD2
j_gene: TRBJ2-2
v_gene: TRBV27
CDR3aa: CASRSRDYLSEIPGELFF
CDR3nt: TGTGCCAGCAGGAGTCGGGACTATCTATCCGAGATCCCCGGGGAGCTGTTTTTT

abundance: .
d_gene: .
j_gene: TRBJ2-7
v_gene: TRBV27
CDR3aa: CASSSSAGESDLTYEQYF
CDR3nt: TGTGCCAGCAGTTCTTCAGCGGGCGAATCCGATTTGACGTACGAGCAGTACTTC

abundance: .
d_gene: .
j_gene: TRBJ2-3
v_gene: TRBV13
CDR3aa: CASSSGTGETSGSTDTQYF
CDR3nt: TGTGCCAGCAGCTCCGGGACAGGGGAGACTAGCGGGAGCACAGATACGCAGTATTTT

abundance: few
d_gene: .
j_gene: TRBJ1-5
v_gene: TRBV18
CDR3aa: CASSPQTAYNQPQHF
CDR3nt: TGTGCCAGCTCACCACAGACAGCCTACAATCAGCCCCAGCATTTT

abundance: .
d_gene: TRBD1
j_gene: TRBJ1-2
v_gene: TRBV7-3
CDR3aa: CASSPGQGVGYTF
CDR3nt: TGTGCCAGCAGCCCCGGACAGGGAGTCGGCTACACCTTC

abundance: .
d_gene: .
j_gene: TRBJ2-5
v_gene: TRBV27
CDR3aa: CASSFGPRGTQYF
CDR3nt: TGTGCCAGCAGTTTTGGACCCAGGGGGACCCAGTACTTC

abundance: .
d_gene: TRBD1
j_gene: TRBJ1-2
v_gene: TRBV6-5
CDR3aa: CASSRDRGYGYTF
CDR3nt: TGTGCCAGCAGCAGGGACAGGGGCTATGGCTACACCTTC

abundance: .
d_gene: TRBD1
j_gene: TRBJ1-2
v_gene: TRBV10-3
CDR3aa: CAISEGNRGDYGYTF
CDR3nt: TGTGCCATCAGTGAGGGGAACAGGGGCGACTATGGCTACACCTTC

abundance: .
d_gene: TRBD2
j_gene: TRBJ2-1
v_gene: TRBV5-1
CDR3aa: CASSATGTRGDEQFF
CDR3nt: TGCGCCAGCAGCGCCACCGGGACTAGAGGTGATGAGCAGTTCTTC

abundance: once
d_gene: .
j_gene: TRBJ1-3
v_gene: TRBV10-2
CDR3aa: CASSTGSGNTIYF
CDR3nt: TGCGCCAGCTCGACAGGATCTGGAAACACCATATATTTT

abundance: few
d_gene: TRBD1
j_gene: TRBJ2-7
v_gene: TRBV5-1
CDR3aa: CASSTGETHSYEQYF
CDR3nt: TGCGCCAGCAGCACAGGGGAGACCCACTCCTACGAGCAGTACTTC

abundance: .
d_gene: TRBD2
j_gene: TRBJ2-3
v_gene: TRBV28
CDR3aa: CASSLRLAGSTDTQYF
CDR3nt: TGTGCCAGCAGTTTAAGGCTAGCGGGAAGCACAGATACGCAGTATTTT

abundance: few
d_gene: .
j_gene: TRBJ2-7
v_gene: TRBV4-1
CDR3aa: CASSQEGQLSYEQYF
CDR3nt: TGCGCCAGCAGCCAGGAGGGGCAACTGTCCTACGAGCAGTACTTC

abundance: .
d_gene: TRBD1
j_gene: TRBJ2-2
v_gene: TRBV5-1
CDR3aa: CASSAAQGATGELFF
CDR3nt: TGCGCCAGCTCCGCGGCACAGGGGGCAACCGGGGAGCTGTTTTTT

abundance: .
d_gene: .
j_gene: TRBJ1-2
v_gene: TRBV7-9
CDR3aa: CASSLGGGAGYTF
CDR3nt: TGTGCCAGCAGCTTAGGAGGGGGGGCTGGCTACACCTTC

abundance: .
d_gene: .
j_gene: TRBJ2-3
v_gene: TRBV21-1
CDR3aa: CASSDEAGPSEKGADTQYF
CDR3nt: TGTGCCAGCAGCGACGAAGCGGGGCCTAGCGAAAAGGGGGCAGATACGCAGTATTTT